What follows is one T cell receptor (beta chain) and its context. Repertoires were generated with immunoSEQ multiplex PCR, while TCRdb's copy carries only in-frame clones and drops some. The sample lists roughly 32,000 clones; about 90% were seen once. In germline, CDR1 is SGHTA, CDR2 FQGNSA. CDR3 length equals 11 residues. V lost 1 base and J 9 bases, leaving 4 bases between the germline ends. This sample was included in a study of T cell changes during pregnancy in multiple sclerosis. The sequence came from a female donor with multiple sclerosis, enrolled in a pregnancy study. The sequencing here drew on CD8+ T cells from peripheral blood mononuclear cells, taken in the third trimester of pregnancy. V usage is TRBV7-2 and J usage is TRBJ2-1, with unresolved D. CDR3 coding DNA: TGTGCCAGCAGCTTAGGGAGTGAGCAGTTCTTC. This translates into CASSLGSEQFF.